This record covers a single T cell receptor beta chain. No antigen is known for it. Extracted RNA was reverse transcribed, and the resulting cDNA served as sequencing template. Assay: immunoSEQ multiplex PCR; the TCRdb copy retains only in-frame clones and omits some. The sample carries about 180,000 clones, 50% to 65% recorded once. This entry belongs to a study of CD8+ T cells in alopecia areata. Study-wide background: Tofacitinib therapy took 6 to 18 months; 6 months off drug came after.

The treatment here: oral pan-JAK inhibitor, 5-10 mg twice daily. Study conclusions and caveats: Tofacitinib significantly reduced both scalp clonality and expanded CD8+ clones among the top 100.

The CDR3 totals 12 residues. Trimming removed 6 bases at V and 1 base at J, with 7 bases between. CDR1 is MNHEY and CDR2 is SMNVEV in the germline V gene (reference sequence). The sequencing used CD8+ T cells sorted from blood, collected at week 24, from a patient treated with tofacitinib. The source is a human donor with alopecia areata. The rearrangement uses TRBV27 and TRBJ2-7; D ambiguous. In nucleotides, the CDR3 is TGTGCCAGCAGCCCACCTTCCTACGAGCAGTACTTC. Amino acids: CASSPPSYEQYF.